Below are 22 T cell receptor beta chains sequenced from a single sample in a study of long-term antiretroviral therapy in people with HIV. It was version v3.0 of the immunoSEQ assay that was run at survey level. Assay: immunoSEQ multiplex PCR; the TCRdb copy retains only in-frame clones and omits some. Here the sample spans approximately 25,000 clones, 79% being singletons. This sample comprised unsorted PBMCs, obtained 2.1 years after starting antiretroviral therapy. Source of these receptors: a man aged 25-40 years with HIV.

Here the CDR3 reads CASSHKETQYF. CDR3 DNA sequence: TGTGCCAGCAGCCATAAAGAGACCCAGTACTTC. The chain is built from TRBV7-9 and TRBJ2-5; D gene ambiguous. The germline gives CDR1 SEHNR, CDR2 FQNEAQ (reference sequence). V lost 5 bases and J lost 3, with 4 bases in between. The CDR3 is made up of 11 amino acids.

The chain carries TRBV4-1 and TRBJ2-3, with D maybe TRBD2 (6 bases). There are 15 residues in the CDR3. Deletions cut 4 bases from V and 14 bases from J, with 25 bases between. From germline, CDR1 is MGHRA and CDR2 YSYEKL. DNA of the CDR3: TGCGCCAGCAGCCCAGCGCTGGGGGGACTCCCCCCTCCGTATTTT. Translation gives CASSPALGGLPPPYF.

The gene calls are TRBV2 and TRBJ2-5, with TRBD2 as a possible D gene (5 bases). Germline CDR1 and CDR2: SNHLY and FYNNEI. The CDR3 contains 15 residues. The ends were cut back, 2 bases at V and 0 bases at J, with 10 bases in the middle. CDR3 loop: CASSETRTDQETQYF. The CDR3 DNA reads TGTGCCAGCAGTGAAACTAGGACTGACCAAGAGACCCAGTACTTC.

This clone has just a few counts. The V and J genes are TRBV4-3 and TRBJ2-1; possibly TRBD2 for D (6 bases). CDR1 is LGHNA and CDR2 is YSLEER in the germline V gene. The V end was cut by 0 bases, the J end by 12 bases, with 12 bases between. CDR3 length equals 13 residues. CDR3 loop: CASSQEPGVRQFF. DNA of the CDR3: TGCGCCAGCAGCCAAGAGCCGGGAGTGAGGCAGTTCTTC.

This rearrangement joins TRBV25-1 to TRBJ2-7; perhaps TRBD2 as D (5 bases). CDR3 length equals 14 residues. Germline-derived CDR1 and CDR2 are MGHDK and SYGVNS. V gave up 1 base and J gave up 4 bases, with 11 bases separating them. This CDR3 reads CASSEFGSLYEQYF. Here the CDR3 DNA reads TGTGCCAGCAGTGAATTTGGGAGCCTATACGAGCAGTACTTC.

This sequence joins TRBV30 and TRBJ1-1; no clear D gene. The CDR3 is 13 residues long. The V and J ends lost 0 bases and 3 bases respectively, with 8 bases between them. The germline V gene has CDR1 GTSNPN and CDR2 SVGIG (reference sequence). The CDR3: CAWSVSGDTEAFF. CDR3 nucleotides: TGTGCCTGGAGTGTAAGCGGGGACACTGAAGCTTTCTTT.

V and J are TRBV28 and TRBJ1-6; 9 positions match TRBD1. The CDR3 loop spans 16 amino acids. The junction had 9 bases not matched to a gene; V was cut back by 6 bases and J by 6 bases. Per the germline V gene, CDR1 is MDHEN and CDR2 is SYDVKM. The CDR3 sequence: CASRGGQGPFNSPLHF. The CDR3 DNA reads TGTGCCAGCAGAGGGGGACAGGGTCCCTTTAATTCACCCCTCCACTTT.

The J gene is TRBJ2-2, the V gene TRBV2; TRBD2 agrees at 15 bases. J gave up 5 bases and V 5 bases, and 12 bases lay outside the gene matches. Looked up from germline, CDR1 is SNHLY and CDR2 is FYNNEI. This CDR3 contains 19 residues. The CDR3 here is CASSPGLAGGSHGTGELFF. The CDR3 DNA sequence: TGTGCCAGCAGTCCCGGACTAGCGGGGGGGTCCCATGGAACCGGGGAGCTGTTTTTT.

The rearrangement joins TRBV5-1 to TRBJ2-1; 8 bases are shared with TRBD1. The CDR3 is 15 amino acids. The germline V gene encodes CDR1 SGHRS and CDR2 YFSETQ. The V segment lost 0 bases and the J segment 5 bases; nucleotides outside the gene matches: 4. CDR3 DNA sequence: TGCGCCAGCAGCTTGGGCCTACAGGGGGACAATGAGCAGTTCTTC. Translation: CASSLGLQGDNEQFF. Combining the CDR3 with reference TRBV5-1 and TRBJ2-1 gives the whole variable domain KAGVTQTPRYLIKTRGQQVTLSCSPISGHRSVSWYQQTPGQGLQFLFEYFSETQRNKGNFPGRFSGRQFSNSRSEMNVSTLELGDSALYLCASSLGLQGDNEQFFGPGTRLTVL.

V gene TRBV7-9 combines with J gene TRBJ2-1; D remains ambiguous. The germline V gene has CDR1 SEHNR and CDR2 FQNEAQ (reference sequence). V lost 0 bases to trimming and J lost 5 bases, with 2 bases between them. This CDR3 is 12 amino acids long. The CDR3, as DNA: TGTGCCAGCAGCTTAGCTGACAATGAGCAGTTCTTC. Its protein product is CASSLADNEQFF.

The CDR3 nucleotides are TGTGCCAGCAGTTCGACAGGGGGCGTTGAAAAACTGTTTTTT. Its protein product is CASSSTGGVEKLFF. The chain recombines TRBV28 with TRBJ1-4; TRBD1 agrees at 10 bases. V trimming: 4 bases; J trimming: 7 bases; junction bases outside the gene matches: 3. The CDR3 has 14 amino acids. The germline V gene has CDR1 MDHEN and CDR2 SYDVKM.

This clone was picked up a small number of times. The rearrangement uses TRBV19 and TRBJ1-2; 7 bases are shared with TRBD1. From germline, CDR1 is LNHDA and CDR2 SQIVND (reference sequence). The V segment lost 8 bases and the J segment 4 bases; nucleotides outside the gene matches: 10. The CDR3 covers 14 residues. In DNA form, the CDR3 reads TGTGCCAGTTTACAGGGGATAGGGACCTATGGCTACACCTTC. Its translation: CASLQGIGTYGYTF.

The genes are TRBV10-3 and TRBJ2-7; 9 bases fit TRBD1. Germline CDR1 reads ENHRY; CDR2 reads SYGVKD. The CDR3 sequence is 13 residues long. J was trimmed by 4 bases and V by 4 bases; bases with no gene match: 2. The CDR3 nucleotides are TGTGCCATCAGTGTGGACAGGGGTTACGAGCAGTACTTC. Translating gives CAISVDRGYEQYF.

The CDR3, as DNA: TGTGCCAGCAGCTTACTGTCGGGCCCTTCTAACTATGGCTACACCTTC. Residues: CASSLLSGPSNYGYTF. The V call is TRBV5-4, the J call TRBJ1-2; D remains ambiguous. The germline V gene has CDR1 SGHNT and CDR2 YYREEE (reference sequence). Trimming pared 2 bases from V and 0 bases from J, leaving 14 bases between. The CDR3 sequence is 16 residues long.

The CDR3 sequence is CASSLESSGAYNEQFF. The CDR3 nucleotides read TGCGCCAGCAGCTTGGAATCTAGCGGCGCCTACAATGAGCAGTTCTTC. This sequence joins TRBV5-1 and TRBJ2-1; 7 bases match TRBD2. The CDR3 sequence is 16 residues long. Trimming took 0 bases from V and 2 from J; bases not matched to a gene: 5. Germline V gene data show CDR1 as SGHRS and CDR2 as YFSETQ.

This clone was detected a few times. The chain employs TRBV28 and TRBJ1-5; D possibly corresponds to TRBD1 (6 bases). Trimming removed 5 bases at V and 2 bases at J, with 13 bases between. CDR1 is MDHEN and CDR2 is SYDVKM in the germline V gene. There are 15 residues in the CDR3. The DNA for the CDR3 is TGTGCCAGCAGTACGGGACAAGGCGGCAATCAGCCCCAGCATTTT. It codes for CASSTGQGGNQPQHF.

The chain couples TRBV5-5 to TRBJ1-5, with D maybe TRBD1 (5 bases). Trimming stripped 0 bases from V and 3 bases from J, with 7 bases between. There are 14 residues in the CDR3. Germline CDR1 is SGHKS and CDR2 is YYEKEE (reference sequence). CDR3 DNA: TGTGCCAGCAGCTTGGACAGGAACAATCAGCCCCAGCATTTT. This codes for CASSLDRNNQPQHF.

The V call is TRBV19, the J call TRBJ2-2; 9 bases align to TRBD1. Germline trimming cut 6 bases from V and 3 bases from J; bases unmatched to any gene: 8. The CDR3 spans 16 residues. Germline V gene lookup returns CDR1 LNHDA and CDR2 SQIVND (reference sequence). CDR3 sequence (DNA): TGTGCCAGTAGCCCCGGGACAGGGAGCTACACCGGGGAGCTGTTTTTT. It yields the protein CASSPGTGSYTGELFF.

The chain has TRBV28 and TRBJ1-2; maybe TRBD1 (5 bases). The germline V and J ends were trimmed by 1 base and 3 bases, with 12 bases remaining between them. This CDR3 region has 15 residues. The germline CDR1 and CDR2 sequences are MDHEN and SYDVKM. Here the CDR3 DNA reads TGTGCCAGCAGTTTATACCTCAGGGTGGACTATGGCTACACCTTC. Encoded protein: CASSLYLRVDYGYTF.

The chain has TRBV28 and TRBJ1-4; D is ambiguous. This CDR3 region has 14 residues. Germline CDR1 is MDHEN and CDR2 is SYDVKM. V gave up 8 bases and J gave up 7 bases, with 17 bases separating them. The chain's CDR3 is CASRSRQTSEKLFF. The CDR3 DNA is TGTGCCAGCCGGAGCAGGCAAACAAGTGAAAAACTGTTTTTT. Combining the CDR3 with reference TRBV28 and TRBJ1-4 gives the whole variable domain DVKVTQSSRYLVKRTGEKVFLECVQDMDHENMFWYRQDPGLGLRLIYFSYDVKMKEKGDIPEGYSVSREKKERFSLILESASTNQTSMYLCASRSRQTSEKLFFGSGTQLSVL.

V is TRBV28 and J is TRBJ1-4; TRBD1 matches at 8 bases. This CDR3 has 16 residues. Trimming at V came to 5 bases and at J to 7 bases, leaving 12 bases not matched to a gene. Per the germline V gene, CDR1 is MDHEN and CDR2 is SYDVKM. The CDR3 sequence: CASSPPQGAYPEKLFF. In nucleotides, the CDR3 is TGTGCCAGCAGTCCGCCCCAGGGGGCATATCCTGAAAAACTGTTTTTT.

The V and J genes are TRBV6-5 and TRBJ1-2, with a tentative D call TRBD1 (5 bases). With 2 bases removed from V and 1 base from J, the gap between germline ends came to 8 bases. This CDR3 region has 14 residues. CDR1 is MNHEY and CDR2 is SVGAGI in the germline V gene. The CDR3 is CASSYTRDNYGYTF. As DNA, the CDR3 is TGTGCCAGCAGTTACACCAGGGATAACTATGGCTACACCTTC.